This record concerns one TCR beta chain sequence. Antigen specificity is unknown. The junction departs from the called germline gene at one end, perhaps through a read error. Three rounds of nested PCR, following a modified ARM-PCR protocol, produced the TCRbeta library. One entry per CDR3 protein results from TCRdb running MiXCR on the multiplex PCR reads. The table lists 200,000 to 250,000 distinct CDR3 sequences, 60% to 85% of them singletons. No cell sorting was done before RNA was extracted from the tissue. This sample was taken from a study of tumor and adjacent non-tumor tissue in lung cancer. Findings of the study overall: Top 100 clones took a larger repertoire share in normal lung. TCR diversity was significantly greater in tumor than normal lung tissue.

The receptor was isolated from a man in his sixties with non-small cell lung cancer. The sequenced sample consisted of lung tumor tissue.

CDR3 nucleotides: TGTGCCAGTAGCTTTGAGCAGGGGGTCGGCTATGGCTACACCTTC. Translated: CASSFEQGVGYGYTF. V and J are TRBV7-9 and TRBJ1-2; TRBD1 matches 7 bases. CDR3 length: 15 residues. Germline V gives CDR1 SEHNR, CDR2 FQNEAQ (reference sequence).